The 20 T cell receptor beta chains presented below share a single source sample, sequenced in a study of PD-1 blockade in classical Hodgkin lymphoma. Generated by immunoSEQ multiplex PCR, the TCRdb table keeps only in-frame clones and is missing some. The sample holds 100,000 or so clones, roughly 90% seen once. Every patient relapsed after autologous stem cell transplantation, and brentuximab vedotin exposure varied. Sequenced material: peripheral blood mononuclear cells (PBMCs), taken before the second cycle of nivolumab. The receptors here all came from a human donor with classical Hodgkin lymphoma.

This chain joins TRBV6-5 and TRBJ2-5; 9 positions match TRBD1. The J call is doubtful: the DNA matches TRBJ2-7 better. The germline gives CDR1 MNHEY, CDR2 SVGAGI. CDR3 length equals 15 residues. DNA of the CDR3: TGTGCCAGCAGACCTTACGGGACAGGGCCTTACGAGCAGTACTTC. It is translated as CASRPYGTGPYEQYF.

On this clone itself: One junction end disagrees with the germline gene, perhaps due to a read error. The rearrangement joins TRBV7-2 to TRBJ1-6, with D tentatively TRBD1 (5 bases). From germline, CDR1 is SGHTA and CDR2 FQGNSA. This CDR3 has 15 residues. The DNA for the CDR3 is TGTGCCAGCAGCATAGCCCGGGGACCGAATTCACCCCTCCACTTT. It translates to CASSIARGPNSPLHF.

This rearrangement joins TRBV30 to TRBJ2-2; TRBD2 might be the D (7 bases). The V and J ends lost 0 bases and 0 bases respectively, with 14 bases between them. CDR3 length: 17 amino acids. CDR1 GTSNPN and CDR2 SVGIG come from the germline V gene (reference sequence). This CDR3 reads CAWSVPGGGANTGELFF. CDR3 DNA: TGTGCCTGGAGTGTACCTGGCGGGGGCGCGAACACCGGGGAGCTGTTTTTT.

The DNA of the CDR3 is TGTGCCAGCAGCTTATACGGCAGGGGGATGGTAGGAGAGACCCAGTACTTC. It specifies CASSLYGRGMVGETQYF. The chain employs TRBV7-3 and TRBJ2-5, with TRBD1 matching over 7 bases. The V and J ends lost 2 bases and 4 bases, in that order; junction bases with no gene match: 13. CDR1 is SGHTA, CDR2 FQGTGA, per germline. This CDR3 region has 17 residues.

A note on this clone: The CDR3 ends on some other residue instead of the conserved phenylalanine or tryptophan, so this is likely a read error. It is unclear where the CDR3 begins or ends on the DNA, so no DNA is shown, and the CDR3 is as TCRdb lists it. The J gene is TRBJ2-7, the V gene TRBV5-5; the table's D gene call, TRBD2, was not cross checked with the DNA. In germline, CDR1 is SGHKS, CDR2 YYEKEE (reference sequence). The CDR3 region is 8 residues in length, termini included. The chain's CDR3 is CASFSDPH.

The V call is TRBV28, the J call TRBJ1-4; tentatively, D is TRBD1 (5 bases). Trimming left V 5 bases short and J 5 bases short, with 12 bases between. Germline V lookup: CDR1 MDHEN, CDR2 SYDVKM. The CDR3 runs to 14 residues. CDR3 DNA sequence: TGTGCCAGCAGTCTCCAGGGCGGGAATGAAAAACTGTTTTTT. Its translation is CASSLQGGNEKLFF.

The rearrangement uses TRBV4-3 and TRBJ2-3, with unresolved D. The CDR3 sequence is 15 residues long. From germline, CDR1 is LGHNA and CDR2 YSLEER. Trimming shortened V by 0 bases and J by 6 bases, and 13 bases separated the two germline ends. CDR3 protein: CASSQEPRSRDTQYF. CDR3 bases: TGCGCCAGCAGCCAAGAACCCCGGTCTAGGGATACGCAGTATTTT.

CDR3 sequence reads: CAISLRTSGTLYNEQFF. For the CDR3, the DNA is TGTGCCATCAGCCTGAGGACTAGCGGGACCCTATACAATGAGCAGTTCTTC. This rearrangement joins TRBV10-3 to TRBJ2-1, with 12 bases aligning to TRBD2. V was clipped by 6 bases and J by 4 bases; unmatched bases: 10. Per germline, CDR1 ENHRY and CDR2 SYGVKD. The CDR3 has 17 amino acids.

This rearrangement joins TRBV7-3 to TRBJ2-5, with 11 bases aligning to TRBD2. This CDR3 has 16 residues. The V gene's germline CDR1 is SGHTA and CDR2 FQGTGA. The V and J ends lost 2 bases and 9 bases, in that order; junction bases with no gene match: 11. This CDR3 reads CASSLWPSGGPGSQYF. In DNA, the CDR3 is TGTGCCAGCAGCTTATGGCCTAGCGGGGGGCCTGGGTCCCAGTACTTC.

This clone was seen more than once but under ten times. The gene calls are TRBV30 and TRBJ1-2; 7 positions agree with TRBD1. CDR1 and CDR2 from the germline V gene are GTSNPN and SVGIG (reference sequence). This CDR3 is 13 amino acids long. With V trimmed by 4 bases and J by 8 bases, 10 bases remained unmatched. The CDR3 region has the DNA TGTGCCTGGACCGAGGGGGCTGAGGACGGCTACACCTTC. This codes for CAWTEGAEDGYTF.

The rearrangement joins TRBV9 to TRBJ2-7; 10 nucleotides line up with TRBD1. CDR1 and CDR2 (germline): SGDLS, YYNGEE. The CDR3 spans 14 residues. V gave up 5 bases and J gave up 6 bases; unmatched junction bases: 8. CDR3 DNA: TGTGCCAGCAGGGGGAAGACAGGGGGCCTCGAGCAGTACTTC. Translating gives CASRGKTGGLEQYF. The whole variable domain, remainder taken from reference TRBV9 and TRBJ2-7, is DSGVTQTPKHLITATGQRVTLRCSPRSGDLSVYWYQQSLDQGLQFLIQYYNGEERAKGNILERFSAQQFPDLHSELNLSSLELGDSALYFCASRGKTGGLEQYFGPGTRLTVT.

The CDR3 sequence: CASSQQDRAGQPQHF. CDR3 sequence (DNA): TGCGCCAGCAGCCAGCAAGACAGAGCGGGACAGCCCCAGCATTTT. The chain carries TRBV4-3 and TRBJ1-5; the D gene is possibly TRBD1 (5 bases). This CDR3 region has 15 residues. V was clipped by 3 bases and J by 7 bases, with 16 bases between them. In germline, CDR1 is LGHNA, CDR2 YSLEER.

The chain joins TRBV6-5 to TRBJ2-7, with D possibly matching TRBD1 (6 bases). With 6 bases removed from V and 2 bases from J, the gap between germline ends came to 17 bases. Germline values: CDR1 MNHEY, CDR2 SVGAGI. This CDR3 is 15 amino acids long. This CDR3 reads CASRLSWDTTYEQYF. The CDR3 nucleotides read TGTGCCAGCAGGCTCTCTTGGGACACCACCTACGAGCAGTACTTC.

As DNA, the CDR3 is TGTGCCAGCAGCTGGGGGGGCCCCAGCTCTGGAAACACCATATATTTT. Protein: CASSWGGPSSGNTIYF. The V call is TRBV11-2, the J call TRBJ1-3; tentative D call: TRBD1 (6 bases). Germline V gives CDR1 SGHAT, CDR2 FQNNGV. The CDR3 length is 16 residues. With 4 bases removed from V and 0 bases from J, the gap between germline ends came to 13 bases.

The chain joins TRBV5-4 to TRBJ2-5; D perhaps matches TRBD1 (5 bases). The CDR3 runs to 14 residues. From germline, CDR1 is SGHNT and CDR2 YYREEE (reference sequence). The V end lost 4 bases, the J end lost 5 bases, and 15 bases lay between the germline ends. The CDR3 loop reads CASSVQVVVETQYF. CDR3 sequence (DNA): TGTGCCAGCAGCGTACAGGTGGTGGTGGAGACCCAGTACTTC. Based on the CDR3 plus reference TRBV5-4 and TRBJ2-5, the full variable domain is ETGVTQSPTHLIKTRGQQVTLRCSSQSGHNTVSWYQQALGQGPQFIFQYYREEENGRGNFPPRFSGLQFPNYSSELNVNALELDDSALYLCASSVQVVVETQYFGPGTRLLVL.

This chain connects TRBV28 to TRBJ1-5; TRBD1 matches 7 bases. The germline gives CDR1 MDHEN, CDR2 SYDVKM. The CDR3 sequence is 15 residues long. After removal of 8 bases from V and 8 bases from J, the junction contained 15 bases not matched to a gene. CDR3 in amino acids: CASPNSTGDGEPQHF. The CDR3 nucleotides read TGTGCCAGCCCGAATTCCACAGGGGACGGGGAGCCCCAGCATTTT.

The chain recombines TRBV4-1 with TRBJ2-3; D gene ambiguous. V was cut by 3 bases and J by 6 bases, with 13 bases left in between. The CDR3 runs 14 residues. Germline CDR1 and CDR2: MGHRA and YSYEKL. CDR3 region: CASSHIRPWDTQYF. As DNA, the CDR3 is TGCGCCAGCAGCCATATCAGGCCCTGGGATACGCAGTATTTT.

CDR3 nucleotide sequence: TGTGCCAGCAGCCCAGGGTTCGGCGGGGAGCTGTTTTTT. Its protein product is CASSPGFGGELFF. This chain links TRBV7-3 with TRBJ2-2; D might be TRBD1 (5 bases). The CDR3 is made up of 13 amino acids. Germline V gives CDR1 SGHTA, CDR2 FQGTGA. Trimming took 5 bases from V and 7 from J, leaving 11 bases between them.

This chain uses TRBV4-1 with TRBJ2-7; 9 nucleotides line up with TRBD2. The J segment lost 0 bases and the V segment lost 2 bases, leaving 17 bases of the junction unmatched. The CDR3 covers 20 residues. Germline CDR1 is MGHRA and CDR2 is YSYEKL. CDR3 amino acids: CASSQLPMGSGGPTSYEQYF. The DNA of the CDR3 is TGCGCCAGCAGCCAACTACCAATGGGAAGCGGGGGGCCGACCTCCTACGAGCAGTACTTC.

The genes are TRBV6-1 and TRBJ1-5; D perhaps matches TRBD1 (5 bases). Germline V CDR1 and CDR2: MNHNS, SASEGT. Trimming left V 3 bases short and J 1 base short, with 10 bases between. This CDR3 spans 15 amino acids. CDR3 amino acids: CASSEGDWSNQPQHF. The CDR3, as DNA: TGTGCCAGCAGTGAGGGGGATTGGAGCAATCAGCCCCAGCATTTT.